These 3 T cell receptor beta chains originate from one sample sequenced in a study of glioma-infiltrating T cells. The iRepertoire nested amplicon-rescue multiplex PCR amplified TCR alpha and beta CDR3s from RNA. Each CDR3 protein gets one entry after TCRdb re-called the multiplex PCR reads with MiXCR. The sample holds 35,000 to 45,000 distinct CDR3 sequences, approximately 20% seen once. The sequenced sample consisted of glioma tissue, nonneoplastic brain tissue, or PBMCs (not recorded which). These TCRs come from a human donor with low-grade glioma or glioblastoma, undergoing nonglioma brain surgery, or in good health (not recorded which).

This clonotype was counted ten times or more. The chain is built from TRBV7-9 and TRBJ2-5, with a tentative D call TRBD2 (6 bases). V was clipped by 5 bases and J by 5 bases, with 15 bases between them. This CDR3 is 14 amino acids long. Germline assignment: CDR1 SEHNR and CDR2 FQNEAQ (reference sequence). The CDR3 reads CASSRTSGSETQYF. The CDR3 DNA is TGTGCCAGCAGCCGGACCAGCGGGTCGGAGACCCAGTACTTC. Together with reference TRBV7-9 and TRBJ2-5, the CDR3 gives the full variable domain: DTGVSQNPRHKITKRGQNVTFRCDPISEHNRLYWYRQTLGQGPEFLTYFQNEAQLEKSRLLSDRFSAERPKGSFSTLEIQRTEQGDSAMYLCASSRTSGSETQYFGPGTRLLVL.

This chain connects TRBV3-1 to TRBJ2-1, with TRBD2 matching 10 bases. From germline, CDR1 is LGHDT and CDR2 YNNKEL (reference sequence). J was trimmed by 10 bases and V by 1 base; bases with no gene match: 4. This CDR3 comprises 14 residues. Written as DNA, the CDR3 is TGTGCCAGCAGCCAAGTTGAGACTAGCGGGGAGCAGTTCTTC. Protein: CASSQVETSGEQFF.

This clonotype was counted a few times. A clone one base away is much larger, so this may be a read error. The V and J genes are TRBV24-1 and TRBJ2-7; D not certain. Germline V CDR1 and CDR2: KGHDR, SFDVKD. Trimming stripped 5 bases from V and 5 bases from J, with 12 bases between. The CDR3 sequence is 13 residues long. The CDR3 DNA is TGTGCCACCAGTGTTGGTGGCGGAGACGAGCAGTACTTC. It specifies CATSVGGGDEQYF.